Shown below are 32 T cell receptor beta chains from a single sample sequenced in a study of control samples from healthy donors and cancer patients. The data were produced by immunoSEQ multiplex PCR, yet TCRdb's version contains in-frame clones alone and is incomplete. The sample has 200,000 or so clones; about 93% are singletons. Input material: blood. The receptors derive from a man aged 45-65 years in good health.

This clone was picked up a small number of times. J is TRBJ2-1 and V is TRBV27, with 7 bases identical to TRBD2. From germline, CDR1 is MNHEY and CDR2 SMNVEV (reference sequence). The CDR3 is 17 residues long. V lost 5 bases to trimming and J lost 5 bases; unmatched junction nucleotides: 15. The DNA for the CDR3 is TGTGCCAGCAGTCCCTTCGCGGCAGGGAGCGGGAACAATGAGCAGTTCTTC. It translates to CASSPFAAGSGNNEQFF.

This chain uses TRBV6-1 with TRBJ2-6; D perhaps matches TRBD1 (5 bases). V was pared by 1 base and J by 0 bases, with 10 bases between. The CDR3 contains 17 residues. Looked up from germline, CDR1 is MNHNS and CDR2 is SASEGT. The CDR3 loop reads CASSEETVLSGANVLTF. As DNA, the CDR3 is TGTGCCAGCAGTGAAGAGACAGTTCTCTCTGGGGCCAACGTCCTGACTTTC.

The rearrangement joins TRBV7-8 to TRBJ1-5; 7 positions match TRBD1. The ends lost 2 bases at V and 6 bases at J; junction bases unmatched: 4. Germline CDR1 is SGHVS and CDR2 is FQNEAQ. The length of the CDR3 is 14 residues. The CDR3 here is CASSLQAGGQPQHF. CDR3 nucleotides: TGTGCCAGCAGCTTACAGGCAGGGGGTCAGCCCCAGCATTTT.

The count of this clone is one. This same CDR3 is encoded by further DNA sequences in the sample. The chain couples TRBV10-3 to TRBJ2-7; the D gene is possibly TRBD2 (5 bases). The CDR3 sequence is 14 residues long. CDR1 is ENHRY, CDR2 SYGVKD, per germline. Trimming took 5 bases from V and 3 from J, leaving 14 bases between them. The CDR3 reads CAISQDGIIYEQYF. The CDR3 nucleotides read TGTGCCATCAGTCAGGACGGGATCATCTACGAGCAGTACTTC.

The chain recombines TRBV20-1 with TRBJ1-4, with D unclear. Germline V gives CDR1 DFQATT, CDR2 SNEGSKA (reference sequence). This CDR3 is built from 11 residues. Trimming took 6 bases from V and 7 from J, leaving 9 bases between them. CDR3: CSAPWGEKLFF. Here the CDR3 DNA reads TGCAGTGCACCTTGGGGTGAAAAACTGTTTTTT.

This clone was detected only a few times. The J gene is TRBJ1-6, the V gene TRBV13; weak D call: TRBD1 (6 bases). Germline CDR1 is PRHDT and CDR2 is FYEKMQ (reference sequence). Trimming shortened V by 5 bases and J by 10 bases, and 27 bases separated the two germline ends. The CDR3 is made up of 18 amino acids. The CDR3 region has the DNA TGTGCCAGCAGCAATAGCCGTCTCACCAGGGGAATGGGATCACCCCTCCACTTT. Protein sequence: CASSNSRLTRGMGSPLHF.

The chain links TRBV7-9 to TRBJ2-3; 10 bases fit TRBD1. Germline V lookup: CDR1 SEHNR, CDR2 FQNEAQ (reference sequence). This CDR3 has 15 amino acids. V gave up 3 bases and J gave up 3 bases; unmatched junction bases: 3. The chain's CDR3 is CASSLTGGGTDTQYF. The CDR3 region has the DNA TGTGCCAGCAGCTTGACAGGGGGCGGGACAGATACGCAGTATTTT.

The chain has TRBV28 and TRBJ1-5; D unclear. The length of the CDR3 is 13 residues. Trimming left V 2 bases short and J 2 bases short, with 4 bases between. Germline loops: CDR1 MDHEN, CDR2 SYDVKM. The CDR3 DNA reads TGTGCCAGCAGTTTAAAAGGCAATCAGCCCCAGCATTTT. Amino acids: CASSLKGNQPQHF.

The rearrangement links TRBV7-6 to TRBJ2-5, with 7 bases identical to TRBD1. The CDR3 sequence is 15 residues long. V lost 7 bases to trimming and J lost 4 bases; unmatched junction nucleotides: 12. Germline CDR1 is SGHVS and CDR2 is FNYEAQ. For the CDR3, the DNA is TGTGCCAGCACCTTCGGGACAGCCGTGGGAGAGACCCAGTACTTC. This sequence encodes CASTFGTAVGETQYF.

The rearrangement joins TRBV19 to TRBJ1-1, with D possibly TRBD1 on 6 matching bases. Germline V gives CDR1 LNHDA, CDR2 SQIVND (reference sequence). Trimming removed 7 bases from V and 3 bases from J, with 15 bases in between. The CDR3 length is 14 residues. This CDR3 reads CASTAWGRHTEAFF. In nucleotides, the CDR3 is TGTGCCAGTACCGCCTGGGGGCGGCACACTGAAGCTTTCTTT. The whole variable domain, remainder taken from reference TRBV19 and TRBJ1-1, is DGGITQSPKYLFRKEGQNVTLSCEQNLNHDAMYWYRQDPGQGLRLIYYSQIVNDFQKGDIAEGYSVSREKKESFPLTVTSAQKNPTAFYLCASTAWGRHTEAFFGQGTRLTVV.

Details on this clone: Distinct nucleotide sequences in the sample also encode this CDR3. This sequence joins TRBV18 and TRBJ2-3; D gene uncertain. V shed 3 bases and J shed 0 bases, with 7 bases lying between them. Per the germline V gene, CDR1 is KGHSH and CDR2 is LQKENI. This CDR3 spans 14 amino acids. This chain's CDR3 is CASSPAPSTDTQYF. CDR3 in DNA: TGTGCCAGCTCACCCGCGCCTAGCACAGATACGCAGTATTTT.

The chain couples TRBV7-6 to TRBJ1-5; a weak D match, TRBD1 (6 bases). V was cut by 5 bases and J by 7 bases, with 24 bases left in between. This CDR3 spans 17 amino acids. CDR1 is SGHVS and CDR2 is FNYEAQ in the germline V gene. The CDR3 DNA sequence: TGTGCCAGCAGCCTCCCCCGGTCCAGGGGCGAGGGCCAGCCCCAGCATTTT. This encodes CASSLPRSRGEGQPQHF.

This clone was counted once. The genes are TRBV2 and TRBJ1-5; TRBD1 might be the D (6 bases). Germline CDR1 reads SNHLY; CDR2 reads FYNNEI. V was cut by 1 base and J by 1 base, with 8 bases left in between. The CDR3 consists of 15 residues. CDR3 protein: CASSEGRGSNQPQHF. The CDR3 DNA sequence: TGTGCCAGCAGTGAAGGCAGGGGCAGCAATCAGCCCCAGCATTTT.

J is TRBJ2-1 and V is TRBV2; 13 bases align to TRBD2. There are 19 residues in the CDR3. CDR1 and CDR2 from the germline V gene are SNHLY and FYNNEI. V dropped 6 bases and J dropped 0; count of bases not matched to a gene: 11. The CDR3 nucleotides read TGTGCCAGCAGGTCCCCCAAGACTAGCGGGGGGAACTCCTACAATGAGCAGTTCTTC. Amino acids: CASRSPKTSGGNSYNEQFF.

This clone occurred once. The genes are TRBV9 and TRBJ2-7; D might be TRBD2 (5 bases). There are 14 residues in the CDR3. CDR1 is SGDLS and CDR2 is YYNGEE in the germline V gene. With 4 bases removed from V and 4 bases from J, the gap between germline ends came to 15 bases. The CDR3 region has the DNA TGTGCCAGCAGCTTAGGACGGCCGGGGTACGAGCAGTACTTC. Protein product: CASSLGRPGYEQYF.

J is TRBJ2-7 and V is TRBV3-1 (or the pseudogene TRBV3-2), with D unclear. The CDR3 runs to 13 residues. Trimming stripped 6 bases from V and 0 bases from J, with 9 bases between. Germline V lookup: CDR1 LGHDT, CDR2 YNNKEL (reference sequence). DNA for the CDR3: TGTGCCAGCAGTCCCGGGTCCTCCTACGAGCAGTACGTC. It translates to CASSPGSSYEQYV.

The J gene is TRBJ1-5, the V gene TRBV4-2, with D tentatively TRBD1 (5 bases). This CDR3 region has 16 residues. Germline-derived CDR1 and CDR2 are LGHNA and YNFKEQ. V was trimmed by 3 bases and J by 1 base, leaving 13 bases between them. CDR3 bases: TGTGCCAGCAGCCATACCGGGACGGAGAGCAATCAGCCCCAGCATTTT. It translates to CASSHTGTESNQPQHF.

The V gene is TRBV10-3, the J gene TRBJ2-3, with 10 bases identical to TRBD2. This CDR3 has 15 residues. The V and J ends lost 4 bases and 2 bases, in that order; junction bases with no gene match: 3. Germline CDR1 reads ENHRY; CDR2 reads SYGVKD. This CDR3 is CAISVLAGDTDTQYF. CDR3 nucleotides: TGTGCCATCAGTGTCCTAGCGGGGGACACAGATACGCAGTATTTT.

The J gene is TRBJ2-1, the V gene TRBV5-4; 10 bases match TRBD1. There are 15 residues in the CDR3. Germline V gene sequence: CDR1 SGHNT, CDR2 YYREEE (reference sequence). Trimming cost V 2 bases and J 3 bases; bases outside gene matches: 2. Here the CDR3 reads CASSFRDRGYNEQFF. In DNA form, the CDR3 reads TGTGCCAGCAGCTTCCGGGACAGGGGCTACAATGAGCAGTTCTTC.

The chain employs TRBV18 and TRBJ2-7, with unresolved D. Germline assignment: CDR1 KGHSH and CDR2 LQKENI. This CDR3 region has 13 residues. The V end lost 3 bases, the J end lost 3 bases, and 9 bases lay between the germline ends. The CDR3 bases are TGTGCCAGCTCACCCCGCCTCGGCTACGAGCAGTACTTC. Protein product: CASSPRLGYEQYF. Combining the CDR3 with reference TRBV18 and TRBJ2-7 gives the whole variable domain NAGVMQNPRHLVRRRGQEARLRCSPMKGHSHVYWYRQLPEEGLKFMVYLQKENIIDESGMPKERFSAEFPKEGPSILRIQQVVRGDSAAYFCASSPRLGYEQYFGPGTRLTVT.

This clone has only a few counts. The chain uses TRBV7-9 and TRBJ2-2; D tentatively fits TRBD1 or TRBD2 (6 bases each). From germline, CDR1 is SEHNR and CDR2 FQNEAQ (reference sequence). Trimming cost V 4 bases and J 2 bases, with 14 bases left between them. This CDR3 comprises 16 residues. The CDR3 sequence: CASSWRAQGNTGELFF. CDR3 in DNA: TGTGCCAGCAGCTGGAGGGCACAGGGAAACACCGGGGAGCTGTTTTTT.

This chain uses TRBV14 with TRBJ2-3; D not resolved. Per the germline V gene, CDR1 is SGHDN and CDR2 is FVKESK. The CDR3 runs 16 residues. The V end lost 3 bases, the J end lost 2 bases, and 15 bases lay between the germline ends. CDR3 sequence reads: CASSQGDALITDTQYF. The DNA for the CDR3 is TGTGCCAGCAGCCAGGGTGACGCGCTAATCACAGATACGCAGTATTTT.

The rearrangement joins TRBV7-2 to TRBJ1-2; D is perhaps TRBD1 (6 bases). The CDR3 sequence is 14 residues long. CDR1 and CDR2 (germline): SGHTA, FQGNSA. V shed 4 bases and J shed 8 bases, with 17 bases lying between them. The CDR3 is CASSSPGAWTGYTF. The CDR3 nucleotides read TGTGCCAGCAGCTCCCCAGGGGCCTGGACGGGCTACACCTTC.

The rearrangement uses TRBV30 and TRBJ2-3, with 8 bases that match TRBD2. CDR1 is GTSNPN and CDR2 is SVGIG in the germline V gene (reference sequence). Losses at the gene ends were 4 bases for V and 0 bases for J; bases not matched to a gene: 9. The CDR3 runs 16 residues. The CDR3 DNA sequence: TGTGCCTGGAAGCGGGGGAACCTTCGGAGCACAGATACGCAGTATTTT. Residues: CAWKRGNLRSTDTQYF.

The rearrangement uses TRBV9 and TRBJ2-1, with 9 bases identical to TRBD2. The CDR3 is made up of 17 amino acids. The V segment lost 0 bases and the J segment 1 base; nucleotides outside the gene matches: 5. Germline V CDR1 and CDR2: SGDLS, YYNGEE. The CDR3 loop reads CASSVDLAGISYNEQFF. CDR3 in DNA: TGTGCCAGCAGCGTAGATCTAGCGGGGATTTCCTACAATGAGCAGTTCTTC. The whole variable domain, filled in from reference TRBV9 and TRBJ2-1, reads DSGVTQTPKHLITATGQRVTLRCSPRSGDLSVYWYQQSLDQGLQFLIQYYNGEERAKGNILERFSAQQFPDLHSELNLSSLELGDSALYFCASSVDLAGISYNEQFFGPGTRLTVL.

This clone was seen a single time. The CDR3 DNA follows: TGTGCCAGCAGCCGCCGGGACAGGGGGAACCAGCCCCAGCATTTT. Translated: CASSRRDRGNQPQHF. This sequence joins TRBV13 and TRBJ1-5; 11 bases line up with TRBD1. The CDR3 covers 15 residues. V dropped 5 bases and J dropped 7; count of bases not matched to a gene: 7. CDR1 PRHDT and CDR2 FYEKMQ come from the germline V gene (reference sequence).

The J gene is TRBJ1-3, the V gene TRBV7-2; the D is unclear. The germline V gene encodes CDR1 SGHTA and CDR2 FQGNSA. V was shortened by 0 bases and J by 0 bases, with 9 bases between the two germline ends. The CDR3 is 16 residues long. CDR3 residues: CASSLAPTLSGNTIYF. The CDR3 region has the DNA TGTGCCAGCAGCTTAGCCCCGACCCTCTCTGGAAACACCATATATTTT.

This chain connects TRBV2 to TRBJ1-2, with D possibly TRBD1 on 5 matching bases. The V end lost 5 bases, the J end lost 4 bases, and 14 bases lay between the germline ends. Germline V gene sequence: CDR1 SNHLY, CDR2 FYNNEI. The length of the CDR3 is 14 residues. DNA of the CDR3: TGTGCCAGCAGTTCCACAGGAGACACCTATGGCTACACCTTC. Translating gives CASSSTGDTYGYTF.

V gene TRBV6-6 combines with J gene TRBJ2-3; D is possibly TRBD1 or TRBD2 (6 bases each). The ends were cut back, 7 bases at V and 9 bases at J, with 23 bases in the middle. CDR1 is MNHNY, CDR2 SVGAGI, per germline (reference sequence). This CDR3 spans 15 amino acids. The CDR3 loop is CASTMGVGGPGTQYF. In DNA, the CDR3 is TGTGCCAGCACAATGGGAGTCGGGGGCCCGGGAACGCAGTATTTT.

The chain is built from TRBV24-1 and TRBJ1-2, with no clear D. Between the trimmed V and J ends, which lost 3 bases and 7 bases, there was a span of 8 bases. The germline V gene encodes CDR1 KGHDR and CDR2 SFDVKD. The CDR3 is made up of 12 amino acids. The CDR3 sequence: CATSDPKSGYTF. The CDR3 DNA reads TGTGCCACCAGTGATCCCAAGAGTGGCTACACCTTC.

The CDR3 DNA reads as TGTGCCAGTAGTATAACGCGGACAGGGGTCGTATACGAGCAGTACTTC. Its protein is CASSITRTGVVYEQYF. The genes are TRBV19 and TRBJ2-7, with 9 bases identical to TRBD1. This CDR3 region has 16 residues. Germline V gene lookup returns CDR1 LNHDA and CDR2 SQIVND (reference sequence). Trimming at V came to 2 bases and at J to 4 bases, leaving 9 bases not matched to a gene.

The chain links TRBV4-3 to TRBJ2-7; D remains ambiguous. Trimming pared 0 bases from V and 3 bases from J, leaving 6 bases between. From germline, CDR1 is LGHNA and CDR2 YSLEER. The CDR3 runs 13 residues. In nucleotides, the CDR3 is TGCGCCAGCAGCCAAGAGACGAGCTACGAGCAGTACTTC. Translated, it gives CASSQETSYEQYF.